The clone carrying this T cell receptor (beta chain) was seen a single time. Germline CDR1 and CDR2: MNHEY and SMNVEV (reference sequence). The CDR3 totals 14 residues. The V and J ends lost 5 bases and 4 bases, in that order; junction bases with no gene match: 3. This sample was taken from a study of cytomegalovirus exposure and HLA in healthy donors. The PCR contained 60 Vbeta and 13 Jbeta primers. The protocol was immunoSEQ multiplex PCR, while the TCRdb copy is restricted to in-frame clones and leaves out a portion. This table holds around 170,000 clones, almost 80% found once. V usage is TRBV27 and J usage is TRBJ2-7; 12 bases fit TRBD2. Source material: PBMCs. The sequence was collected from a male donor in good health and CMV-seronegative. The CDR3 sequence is CASSAGTSGYEQYF. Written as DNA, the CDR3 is TGTGCCAGCAGTGCCGGGACTAGCGGGTACGAGCAGTACTTC.